These 27 T cell receptor beta chains were all obtained from the same sample, sequenced in a study of cytomegalovirus exposure and HLA in healthy donors (TCRdb year 2017). The protocol used for the library was the immunoSEQ multiplex PCR assay. The multiplex PCR relied on a mix of 60 forward primers for TCR Vbeta segments and 13 reverse primers for TCR Jbeta segments. Here the immuneACCESS table is served through TCRdb, limited to in-frame sequences with V and J called. Missing clones are a known gap in these copies; in checked studies unresolved V genes cover under half, and the rest lacks a known reason. This sample holds roughly 120,000 clones; around 83% were observed only once. 2.5% to 3% of the sample is taken by the ten largest. Sequenced: PBMCs. Source of these receptors: a woman aged 18 to 35 in good health and CMV-seropositive.

This clone was seen a few times. V usage is TRBV27 and J usage is TRBJ2-7; TRBD2 matches at 9 bases. V shed 0 bases, J shed 1 base, and the junction held 4 bases outside the gene matches. The CDR3 has 16 amino acids. Germline V gene sequence: CDR1 MNHEY, CDR2 SMNVEV (reference sequence). The CDR3 region has the DNA TGTGCCAGCAGTTTATCCCAGCTAGCGGGGTCCTACGAGCAGTACTTC. It is translated as CASSLSQLAGSYEQYF.

This clone was counted only a few times. The chain combines TRBV19 with TRBJ1-2; weak D call: TRBD1 (6 bases). Trimming pared 6 bases from V and 1 base from J, leaving 15 bases between. CDR3 length: 15 amino acids. Germline V gene data show CDR1 as LNHDA and CDR2 as SQIVND (reference sequence). CDR3 residues: CASRSLQGHNYGYTF. The CDR3 DNA sequence: TGTGCCAGTAGATCCCTACAGGGCCATAACTATGGCTACACCTTC.

The chain combines TRBV7-9 with TRBJ2-7; D remains unclear. V lost 6 bases, J lost 4 bases, and 7 bases lay in between. Germline CDR1 is SEHNR and CDR2 is FQNEAQ (reference sequence). There are 11 residues in the CDR3. Written as DNA, the CDR3 is TGTGCCAGCAGTGACAATTACGAGCAGTACTTC. This encodes CASSDNYEQYF.

This chain connects TRBV28 to TRBJ1-1; TRBD1 aligns across 7 bases. Per the germline V gene, CDR1 is MDHEN and CDR2 is SYDVKM. The CDR3 is 14 amino acids. Trimming at V came to 5 bases and at J to 4 bases, leaving 7 bases not matched to a gene. This chain's CDR3 is CASSDRVAGTEAFF. CDR3 nucleotides: TGTGCCAGCAGTGACAGGGTGGCGGGCACTGAAGCTTTCTTT.

The CDR3 sequence is CASNRATEAFF. In DNA, the CDR3 is TGTGCCAGCAACAGGGCCACTGAAGCTTTCTTT. The V gene is TRBV28, the J gene TRBJ1-1, with D perhaps TRBD1 (6 bases). V lost 7 bases and J 4 bases, leaving 7 bases between the germline ends. This CDR3 has 11 residues. The germline CDR1 and CDR2 sequences are MDHEN and SYDVKM.

This clone was seen once. A read error may produce the germline difference seen at one junction end. This chain joins TRBV6-5 and TRBJ2-1, with 9 bases fitting TRBD1. The V gene's germline CDR1 is MNHEY and CDR2 SVGAGI. This CDR3 comprises 15 residues. CDR3 protein: CAGRPGQGFYNEQFF. The CDR3 coding sequence is TGTGCCGGCAGACCGGGACAGGGCTTCTACAATGAGCAGTTCTTC.

About this clone: Distinct nucleotide sequences in the sample also encode this CDR3. The chain combines TRBV4-2 with TRBJ2-3; D is possibly TRBD2 (6 bases). The V gene's germline CDR1 is LGHNA and CDR2 YNFKEQ. The CDR3 totals 14 residues. Trimming stripped 4 bases from V and 6 bases from J, with 14 bases between. CDR3 coding DNA: TGTGCCAGCAGCCCGAGGGGAGGAATGGATACGCAGTATTTT. Encoded protein: CASSPRGGMDTQYF.

V is TRBV28 and J is TRBJ2-7; D is unclear. This CDR3 has 14 amino acids. The germline V gene has CDR1 MDHEN and CDR2 SYDVKM. Between the trimmed V and J ends, which lost 8 bases and 2 bases, there was a span of 16 bases. The CDR3 DNA follows: TGTGCCAGCCGAAAGCGAGGAGCTCCCTACGAGCAGTACTTC. It translates to CASRKRGAPYEQYF.

In this sample, this clone turned up a few times. V is TRBV30 and J is TRBJ2-7; tentative D call: TRBD1 (6 bases). CDR1 is GTSNPN and CDR2 is SVGIG in the germline V gene (reference sequence). The CDR3 is made up of 15 amino acids. V lost 3 bases and J 2 bases, leaving 17 bases between the germline ends. CDR3: CAWRPTTGQPYEQYF. DNA of the CDR3: TGTGCCTGGAGACCAACGACAGGACAACCCTACGAGCAGTACTTC.

This clone was recorded once. The rearrangement uses TRBV6-5 and TRBJ2-5; D might be TRBD2 (7 bases). This CDR3 region has 14 residues. The V end lost 6 bases, the J end lost 3 bases, and 14 bases lay between the germline ends. From germline, CDR1 is MNHEY and CDR2 SVGAGI. DNA for the CDR3: TGTGCCAGCAGCCACCGGGGGGCCGAAGAGACCCAGTACTTC. This codes for CASSHRGAEETQYF.

V usage is TRBV7-6 and J usage is TRBJ2-5; TRBD2 is a possible D gene (5 bases). Germline CDR1 reads SGHVS; CDR2 reads FNYEAQ. The CDR3 runs to 15 residues. V lost 4 bases, J lost 1 base, and 13 bases lay in between. The CDR3 region has the DNA TGTGCCAGCAGCTACCATGGCGGGCCCCAAGAGACCCAGTACTTC. It specifies CASSYHGGPQETQYF.

This clone was found a few times. The chain uses TRBV25-1 and TRBJ1-2; the match to TRBD1 covers 7 bases. The CDR3 runs to 14 residues. J was trimmed by 8 bases and V by 1 base; bases with no gene match: 7. CDR1 and CDR2 (germline): MGHDK, SYGVNS. CDR3: CASSESEGAFGYTF. CDR3 nucleotides: TGTGCCAGCAGTGAATCGGAGGGGGCGTTCGGCTACACCTTC.

The chain couples TRBV2 to TRBJ2-7, with D possibly being TRBD1 (6 bases). V dropped 3 bases and J dropped 6 bases, with 9 bases sitting between them. CDR1 is SNHLY and CDR2 is FYNNEI in the germline V gene. The CDR3 runs 12 residues. CDR3 bases: TGTGCCAGCAGTGAGGGGGCCCCCGAGCAGTACTTC. Translated: CASSEGAPEQYF.

This rearrangement joins TRBV7-2 to TRBJ2-7, with 8 bases identical to TRBD2. The ends lost 3 bases at V and 3 bases at J; junction bases unmatched: 7. CDR1 SGHTA and CDR2 FQGNSA come from the germline V gene. The CDR3 runs to 15 residues. The CDR3 is CASSFYGGDNYEQYF. CDR3 DNA sequence: TGTGCCAGCAGCTTCTACGGGGGGGATAACTACGAGCAGTACTTC.

The rearrangement uses TRBV12-5 and TRBJ1-6; D is uncertain. CDR3 length: 14 amino acids. V was cut by 2 bases and J by 9 bases, with 11 bases left in between. Germline CDR1 reads LGHNT; CDR2 reads FRNRAP. As DNA, the CDR3 is TGTGCTAGTGGTTTGCGGGTACCTTCTTCACCCCTCCACTTT. Translation: CASGLRVPSSPLHF. Filled out from reference TRBV12-5 and TRBJ1-6, the complete variable domain reads DARVTQTPRHKVTEMGQEVTMRCQPILGHNTVFWYRQTMMQGLELLAYFRNRAPLDDSGMPKDRFSAEMPDATLATLKIQPSEPRDSAVYFCASGLRVPSSPLHFGNGTRLTVT.

This clone was seen a few times. The chain joins TRBV9 to TRBJ1-1, with TRBD1 identical over 12 bases. Trimming took 7 bases from V and 5 from J; bases not matched to a gene: 9. Germline V CDR1 and CDR2: SGDLS, YYNGEE. The CDR3 consists of 15 residues. This chain's CDR3 is CASGPGQGAITEAFF. The CDR3 coding sequence is TGTGCCAGCGGACCGGGACAGGGGGCAATTACTGAAGCTTTCTTT.

This clone was recorded once. The chain is built from TRBV6-5 and TRBJ2-5, with D possibly TRBD2 on 5 matching bases. The CDR3 consists of 14 residues. Per germline, CDR1 MNHEY and CDR2 SVGAGI. Trimming removed 3 bases from V and 5 bases from J, with 13 bases in between. DNA of the CDR3: TGTGCCAGCAGTTATCACTCCTCGGGGGAGACCCAGTACTTC. Encoded protein: CASSYHSSGETQYF.

This clone showed up just a few times. The chain carries TRBV9 and TRBJ2-3; 10 positions agree with TRBD2. The CDR3 extends over 17 amino acids. The germline V gene encodes CDR1 SGDLS and CDR2 YYNGEE. V shed 3 bases, J shed 4 bases, and the junction held 11 bases outside the gene matches. The CDR3 reads CASSATSGAGVADTQYF. The CDR3 bases are TGTGCCAGCAGCGCCACTAGCGGGGCTGGGGTGGCAGATACGCAGTATTTT.

The rearrangement uses TRBV19 and TRBJ1-1; no clear D. The CDR3 loop spans 16 amino acids. Germline V gene lookup returns CDR1 LNHDA and CDR2 SQIVND (reference sequence). Trimming left V 5 bases short and J 6 bases short, with 22 bases between. CDR3 in DNA: TGTGCCAGTAGTCCCTGGGCCGGGATCTCGGATGCTGAAGCTTTCTTT. It translates to CASSPWAGISDAEAFF.

The chain recombines TRBV5-1 with TRBJ2-2, with TRBD2 matching over 7 bases. The V gene's germline CDR1 is SGHRS and CDR2 YFSETQ. This CDR3 spans 17 amino acids. V dropped 4 bases and J dropped 0; count of bases not matched to a gene: 9. CDR3 in amino acids: CASSPGRRVPNTGELFF. The CDR3 region has the DNA TGCGCCAGCAGCCCCGGGAGGAGGGTACCGAACACCGGGGAGCTGTTTTTT.

This clone was detected only once. The chain is built from TRBV6-5 and TRBJ2-3, with a possible D match to TRBD2 (7 bases). The germline V gene encodes CDR1 MNHEY and CDR2 SVGAGI. The CDR3 has 14 amino acids. Trimming cost V 0 bases and J 6 bases, with 10 bases left between them. CDR3 sequence reads: CASSYSGRGDTQYF. The CDR3 DNA sequence: TGTGCCAGCAGTTACTCGGGGAGGGGGGATACGCAGTATTTT.

This clone has a single count. This chain links TRBV6-5 with TRBJ2-7; 10 bases map to TRBD2. This CDR3 is 15 amino acids long. V shed 6 bases, J shed 2 bases, and the junction held 7 bases outside the gene matches. Germline V gene data show CDR1 as MNHEY and CDR2 as SVGAGI. CDR3: CASSELAGGTYEQYF. CDR3 in DNA: TGTGCCAGCAGCGAATTAGCGGGGGGCACCTACGAGCAGTACTTC.

The count of this clone is one. This rearrangement joins TRBV30 to TRBJ2-1, with D perhaps TRBD2 (5 bases). Looked up from germline, CDR1 is GTSNPN and CDR2 is SVGIG (reference sequence). The V gene lost 7 bases and the J gene lost 0 bases, with 22 bases spanning the gap. The CDR3 sequence is 17 residues long. CDR3 amino acids: CAYTPYEGDVSYNEQFF. DNA for the CDR3: TGTGCCTACACCCCTTATGAGGGCGACGTCTCCTACAATGAGCAGTTCTTC. Looking up the rest from reference TRBV30 and TRBJ2-1 gives the full variable domain: SQTIHQWPATLVQPVGSPLSLECTVEGTSNPNLYWYRQAAGRGLQLLFYSVGIGQISSEVPQNLSASRPQDRQFILSSKKLLLSDSGFYLCAYTPYEGDVSYNEQFFGPGTRLTVL.

With respect to this clone: The same CDR3 is also encoded by other DNA sequences in this sample. The rearrangement joins TRBV27 to TRBJ2-7, with D possibly TRBD1 on 5 matching bases. The CDR3 extends over 14 amino acids. Germline V CDR1 and CDR2: MNHEY, SMNVEV (reference sequence). V was trimmed by 0 bases and J by 1 base, leaving 7 bases between them. The CDR3 loop reads CASSLSSGSYEQYF. The CDR3 nucleotides are TGTGCCAGCAGTTTATCGTCAGGGTCCTACGAGCAGTACTTC.

The rearrangement uses TRBV9 and TRBJ2-7; 11 positions match TRBD2. This CDR3 has 15 residues. V lost 5 bases to trimming and J lost 3 bases; unmatched junction nucleotides: 7. From germline, CDR1 is SGDLS and CDR2 YYNGEE. Here the CDR3 reads CASSSGTSGLYEQYF. The DNA of the CDR3 is TGTGCCAGCAGTTCCGGGACTAGCGGCCTCTACGAGCAGTACTTC.

The chain uses TRBV28 and TRBJ1-2, with D possibly matching TRBD1 (5 bases). Trimming left V 7 bases short and J 8 bases short, with 11 bases between. The CDR3 is 11 amino acids. CDR1 is MDHEN and CDR2 is SYDVKM in the germline V gene. CDR3 region: CASNGNRGYTF. Here the CDR3 DNA reads TGTGCCAGCAATGGAAACAGGGGCTACACCTTC.

This chain uses TRBV28 with TRBJ1-1, with D possibly matching TRBD1 (6 bases). Trimming pared 3 bases from V and 1 base from J, leaving 15 bases between. This CDR3 is built from 16 residues. Germline CDR1 is MDHEN and CDR2 is SYDVKM. The CDR3 DNA sequence: TGTGCCAGCAGTTTTAGGGGGGGGCTTTCGAACACTGAAGCTTTCTTT. The encoded protein is CASSFRGGLSNTEAFF.